Below, 23 T cell receptor beta chains from the same sample are listed, as sequenced in a study of T cell responses to AZD1222 COVID-19 vaccine. Method: immunoSEQ multiplex PCR; TCRdb's copy keeps in-frame clones and lacks some. The repertoire holds over 150,000 clones, with over 75% as singletons. The sequencing here drew on peripheral blood, taken on day 0 of AZD1222 vaccination. The receptors shown here come from an adult in good health.

The genes are TRBV5-8 and TRBJ2-7, with 8 nucleotides matching TRBD2. CDR1 SGHTS and CDR2 YDEGEE come from the germline V gene. Trimming took 4 bases from V and 1 from J; bases not matched to a gene: 16. This CDR3 is 18 amino acids long. The CDR3 protein is CASSLLLLAGEESYEQYF. The CDR3 DNA sequence: TGTGCCAGCAGCCTCCTCCTTCTAGCGGGTGAAGAATCCTACGAGCAGTACTTC.

This chain joins TRBV5-1 and TRBJ2-5; no reliable D call. CDR3 length: 15 residues. V lost 0 bases, J lost 1 base, and 10 bases lay in between. In germline, CDR1 is SGHRS, CDR2 YFSETQ. Here the CDR3 DNA reads TGCGCCAGCAGCTTGGCAGCGAGCCCCCAAGAGACCCAGTACTTC. This encodes CASSLAASPQETQYF.

In its sample, this clone was seen a few times. The final CDR3 position lacks the conserved phenylalanine or tryptophan, pointing to a likely read error. The DNA is left out, because the CDR3 cannot be placed on it with certainty; the CDR3 is given as TCRdb lists it. J is TRBJ1-1 and V is TRBV28; the DNA was not used to check the table's D call, TRBD1. The germline V gene encodes CDR1 MDHEN and CDR2 SYDVKM. The CDR3 extends over 12 residues, inclusive of both ends. Here the CDR3 reads CASSYGTGAIKI.

The rearrangement joins TRBV19 to TRBJ1-2; 8 bases map to TRBD1. In germline, CDR1 is LNHDA, CDR2 SQIVND (reference sequence). V shed 4 bases, J shed 4 bases, and the junction held 5 bases outside the gene matches. This CDR3 comprises 14 residues. The CDR3 sequence: CASSSNDRGYGYTF. DNA for the CDR3: TGTGCCAGTAGTAGTAACGACAGGGGCTATGGCTACACCTTC.

The V call is TRBV21-1, the J call TRBJ2-7; the table's D call, TRBD1, was not checked against the DNA. TRBV21-1 has pseudogene status. The CDR3 is 15 residues long. In DNA, the CDR3 is TGTGCCAGCAGCAAAGCGGACAGGGGGCCGGGAGAGCAGTACTTC. Its translation: CASSKADRGPGEQYF.

The chain recombines TRBV5-1 with TRBJ1-6, with 8 bases lining up with TRBD1. The germline V gene has CDR1 SGHRS and CDR2 YFSETQ. With 4 bases clipped from V and 9 bases from J, the junction kept 9 bases outside the gene matches. The CDR3 contains 15 residues. The CDR3 protein is CASSVAGQGTSPLHF. Here the CDR3 DNA reads TGCGCCAGCAGCGTAGCCGGACAGGGAACTTCACCCCTCCACTTT. Drawing the rest from reference TRBV5-1 and TRBJ1-6, the complete variable domain is KAGVTQTPRYLIKTRGQQVTLSCSPISGHRSVSWYQQTPGQGLQFLFEYFSETQRNKGNFPGRFSGRQFSNSRSEMNVSTLELGDSALYLCASSVAGQGTSPLHFGNGTRLTVT.

V is TRBV7-6 and J is TRBJ1-1; tentatively, D is TRBD1 (5 bases). Per the germline V gene, CDR1 is SGHVS and CDR2 is FNYEAQ. V was pared by 4 bases and J by 6 bases, with 9 bases between. The CDR3 consists of 12 residues. CDR3 sequence reads: CASSSRQSEAFF. The CDR3 nucleotides are TGTGCCAGCAGCTCCAGACAGTCTGAAGCTTTCTTT.

This clone was counted a few times. The chain's CDR3 is CASSRFRGGIYEQYF. Written as DNA, the CDR3 is TGTGCCAGCAGCCGCTTCCGCGGGGGAATCTACGAGCAGTACTTC. This chain links TRBV5-4 with TRBJ2-7, with 7 bases lining up with TRBD2. Germline values: CDR1 SGHNT, CDR2 YYREEE (reference sequence). The CDR3 is 15 residues long. J gave up 3 bases and V 4 bases, and 10 bases lay outside the gene matches.

The CDR3 DNA reads TGTGCCAGCAGGGCTCAGGGAGTAAGCAATCAGCCCCAGCATTTT. This encodes CASRAQGVSNQPQHF. The rearrangement joins TRBV2 to TRBJ1-5; a possible D gene is TRBD1 (5 bases). The CDR3 has 15 amino acids. In germline, CDR1 is SNHLY, CDR2 FYNNEI. Trimming removed 6 bases at V and 1 base at J, with 13 bases between. Full variable domain (missing parts from reference TRBV2 and TRBJ1-5): EPEVTQTPSHQVTQMGQEVILRCVPISNHLYFYWYRQILGQKVEFLVSFYNNEISEKSEIFDDQFSVERPDGSNFTLKIRSTKLEDSAMYFCASRAQGVSNQPQHFGDGTRLSIL.

The rearrangement uses TRBV28 and TRBJ1-5, with 8 bases aligning to TRBD1. V lost 5 bases to trimming and J lost 5 bases; unmatched junction nucleotides: 5. The CDR3 has 14 residues. Germline CDR1 MDHEN, CDR2 SYDVKM. The CDR3 DNA is TGTGCCAGCAGTCCCACAGGGGGTCATCAGCCCCAGCATTTT. This codes for CASSPTGGHQPQHF.

J is TRBJ1-2 and V is TRBV12-3 or TRBV12-4; D gene uncertain. This CDR3 has 13 amino acids. The V gene lost 3 bases and the J gene lost 4 bases, with 9 bases spanning the gap. CDR3 residues: CASSFASGYGYTF. Written as DNA, the CDR3 is TGTGCCAGCAGTTTTGCAAGCGGCTATGGCTACACCTTC.

This clone was recorded only once. The chain couples TRBV25-1 to TRBJ1-6; D is possibly TRBD1 (6 bases). Trimming left V 2 bases short and J 10 bases short, with 12 bases between. Germline CDR1 MGHDK, CDR2 SYGVNS. The CDR3 length is 14 residues. The CDR3 sequence: CASSETRGNSPLHF. The DNA of the CDR3 is TGTGCCAGCAGTGAAACGAGGGGGAACTCACCCCTCCACTTT.

CDR3 nucleotides: TGTGCCAGTAGTCAGGGTTCTGGGGCCAACGTCCTGACTTTC. Protein sequence: CASSQGSGANVLTF. V gene TRBV19 combines with J gene TRBJ2-6, with D maybe TRBD1 (5 bases). Trimming cost V 5 bases and J 1 base, with 6 bases left between them. The CDR3 has 14 residues. The V gene's germline CDR1 is LNHDA and CDR2 SQIVND (reference sequence).

A single count supports this clone. The J gene is TRBJ1-1, the V gene TRBV28; the match to TRBD1 covers 7 bases. Trimming took 3 bases from V and 10 from J; bases not matched to a gene: 5. The germline V gene has CDR1 MDHEN and CDR2 SYDVKM. CDR3 size: 12 residues. The CDR3, as DNA: TGTGCCAGCAGTTTCAAGGGGGCGGGAGCTTTCTTT. Amino acid sequence: CASSFKGAGAFF.

V is TRBV6-2 or TRBV6-3 and J is TRBJ1-2, with D possibly being TRBD1 (6 bases). Between the trimmed V and J ends, which lost 5 bases and 3 bases, there was a span of 13 bases. There are 14 residues in the CDR3. Germline loops: CDR1 MNHEY, CDR2 SVGEGT. CDR3 residues: CASSTRGYDYGYTF. In DNA, the CDR3 is TGTGCCAGCAGTACGAGGGGGTACGACTATGGCTACACCTTC.

This chain links TRBV25-1 with TRBJ1-2; the D is unclear. The CDR3 sequence is 14 residues long. CDR1 is MGHDK, CDR2 SYGVNS, per germline. Trimming removed 4 bases at V and 8 bases at J, with 17 bases between. This CDR3 reads CASSVAGFPGGYTF. The CDR3 DNA is TGTGCCAGCAGTGTAGCGGGGTTTCCTGGCGGCTACACCTTC.

CDR3 sequence: CASSYFGTANYGYTF. For the CDR3, the DNA is TGTGCCAGCAGTTACTTCGGGACCGCTAACTATGGCTACACCTTC. The chain recombines TRBV6-2 or TRBV6-3 with TRBJ1-2; D may be TRBD1 (5 bases). The germline V gene has CDR1 MNHEY and CDR2 SVGEGT. The V end was cut by 1 base, the J end by 0 bases, with 9 bases between. The CDR3 sequence is 15 residues long.

The V gene is TRBV28, the J gene TRBJ2-3, with D hard to call. With 9 bases removed from V and 2 bases from J, the gap between germline ends came to 6 bases. This CDR3 comprises 11 residues. From germline, CDR1 is MDHEN and CDR2 SYDVKM. CDR3 nucleotide sequence: TGTGCCAGTGGAGCCACAGATACGCAGTATTTT. This translates into CASGATDTQYF.

The CDR3 reads CASSPSDTQYF. For the CDR3, the DNA is TGTGCCAGCTCACCCTCAGATACGCAGTATTTT. The chain is built from TRBV18 and TRBJ2-3; no firm D call. V was pared by 3 bases and J by 4 bases, with 2 bases between. Germline V gene lookup returns CDR1 KGHSH and CDR2 LQKENI. This CDR3 region has 11 residues.

The V gene is TRBV6-5, the J gene TRBJ1-3, with 7 bases fitting TRBD1. The V gene's germline CDR1 is MNHEY and CDR2 SVGAGI. Trimming at V came to 4 bases and at J to 1 base, leaving 4 bases not matched to a gene. The CDR3 is 15 residues long. The CDR3 DNA is TGTGCCAGCAGTTTTTGGGGACAGTCTGGAAACACCATATATTTT. Protein product: CASSFWGQSGNTIYF.

The rearrangement uses TRBV7-2 and TRBJ1-4, with D possibly being TRBD1 (6 bases). This CDR3 has 16 amino acids. Deletions cut 4 bases from V and 7 bases from J, with 19 bases between. The germline V gene encodes CDR1 SGHTA and CDR2 FQGNSA. The CDR3 nucleotides read TGTGCCAGCAGCTCCCAACTTCCGGGGGCGGGTGAAAAACTGTTTTTT. This codes for CASSSQLPGAGEKLFF.

This rearrangement joins TRBV29-1 to TRBJ1-2, with D unclear. This CDR3 comprises 15 residues. Germline loops: CDR1 SQVTM, CDR2 ANQGSEA. Trimming took off 0 bases at V and 3 bases at J, with 14 bases between the two ends. CDR3 coding DNA: TGCAGCGTTGAAGACCGGGCCCAAATGGACTATGGCTACACCTTC. Translated, it gives CSVEDRAQMDYGYTF.

V and J are TRBV27 and TRBJ2-3; 13 positions agree with TRBD2. The germline V gene encodes CDR1 MNHEY and CDR2 SMNVEV (reference sequence). Trimming cost V 6 bases and J 0 bases; bases outside gene matches: 9. The CDR3 has 18 amino acids. CDR3 protein: CASSRTTSGGPSTDTQYF. The DNA for the CDR3 is TGTGCCAGCAGCCGAACGACTAGCGGGGGGCCTAGCACAGATACGCAGTATTTT.